The T cell receptor beta chain described here comes from a study of human thymus T cells. Comment on this clone: Its specificity is unknown.

Study-level points and caveats: In thymic and blood repertoires alike, V and J usage looked biased.

A roughly 0.45-1 mL peripheral blood aliquot was taken intraoperatively from four of eight donors. All available leukocytes, rather than a set cell count, yielded the blood DNA. The protocol was immunoSEQ multiplex PCR, while the TCRdb copy is restricted to in-frame clones and leaves out a portion. The table has roughly 54,000 clones, 94% seen once. V lost 7 bases to trimming and J lost 2 bases; unmatched junction nucleotides: 6. Germline CDR1 and CDR2: SGDLS and YYNGEE. The CDR3 consists of 15 residues. What was sequenced was blood. The receptor was derived from a boy under three years old with a congenital heart defect but otherwise immunologically healthy. The chain joins TRBV9 to TRBJ2-2; 9 nucleotides match TRBD2. CDR3: CASSRAGGNTGELFF. The CDR3 nucleotides read TGTGCCAGCTCCCGAGCGGGAGGAAACACCGGGGAGCTGTTTTTT.